This T cell receptor beta chain was profiled in a study of blood T cell repertoires in COVID-19. The data were produced by immunoSEQ multiplex PCR, yet TCRdb's version contains in-frame clones alone and is incomplete. The sample lists approximately 250,000 clones, approximately 90% occurring once. The CDR3 length is 12 residues. Germline V gene lookup returns CDR1 MDHEN and CDR2 SYDVKM. V was clipped by 5 bases and J by 5 bases, with 7 bases between them. The sequence was collected from a woman aged 55-69 years in a cohort exposed to, infected with or recovered from COVID-19 (not recorded which). This chain connects TRBV28 to TRBJ1-5; no clear D. Sequencing was performed on PBMCs or T cells enriched from blood (not recorded which). The CDR3 DNA reads as TGTGCCAGCAGTGCGGCCGATCAGCCCCAGCATTTT. This sequence encodes CASSAADQPQHF.